This TCR beta chain was found in a study of human T cells and chemical hapten exposure. Findings of the study overall: Unchanged with DPC sensitization were TCRs above 1 in 1000 frequency. PT1 expanded TCR counts and patch test score were linked, and their correlation was positive.

This clonotype came up a few times. Its antigen is still unknown. V dropped 0 bases and J dropped 7; count of bases not matched to a gene: 15. The V gene's germline CDR1 is LGHNA and CDR2 YSLEER. The CDR3 extends over 18 amino acids. Specified time point: patch test 1, 2 weeks after DPC sensitization. Stated treatment: therapeutic diphenylcyclopropenone sensitization with weekly scalp DPC. Suited to DPC and affected by alopecia, the donors ranged from 18 to 70 years old. As originally analysed: With a range of about 20,000 to 690,600, the median per sample was roughly 97,000 TCRs. TCRdb re-analysed the RACE reads in MiXCR, keeping a single row per CDR3 protein. For this entry, the V and J calls and clone size follow TCRdb and not the study's own pipeline. The table includes 150,000 to 200,000 distinct CDR3 sequences, roughly 14% detected once.

The receptor was derived from a woman aged 25 to 39 with alopecia areata. Some clones in this sample may be carry-over from other donors' samples. Sequencing was performed on whole blood, taken in connection with sensitization to the hapten diphenylcyclopropenone (DPC). This chain uses TRBV4-3 with TRBJ2-1; 7 bases map to TRBD1. CDR3 amino acids: CASSQDYKGAAGTNEQFF. DNA of the CDR3: TGCGCCAGCAGCCAAGATTATAAGGGGGCGGCAGGGACAAATGAGCAGTTCTTC.